Listed below are T cell receptor beta chains from one sample, sequenced in a study of blood T cells in healthy people across ages. In TCRdb, the 5' RACE reads were re-called with MiXCR into one record per CDR3 protein. The sample holds 500,000 to 600,000 distinct CDR3 sequences, approximately 25% seen once. What was sequenced was blood. Receptor source: an older woman in good health. The CDR3 runs from the conserved cysteine through the conserved F or W. D genes are given only for firm matches. Only some rows state a clone size, as once, few, many or a class for expanded clones.

V gene	clone size	D gene	CDR3 length	J gene	CDR3 protein	CDR3 DNA
TRBV20-1	-	-	11	TRBJ1-2	CSAGTIYGYTF	TGCAGTGCTGGGACTATATATGGCTACACCTTC
TRBV20-1	-	TRBD1	14	TRBJ1-5	CSAKQGAVVQPQHF	TGCAGTGCCAAACAGGGGGCGGTGGTTCAGCCCCAGCATTTT
TRBV29-1	-	TRBD1	14	TRBJ2-7	CSVDSRDRGYEQYF	TGCAGCGTTGATAGTAGGGACAGGGGCTACGAGCAGTACTTC
TRBV20-1	many	-	12	TRBJ2-2	CSARGETGELFF	TGCAGTGCTAGGGGTGAGACCGGGGAGCTGTTTTTT
TRBV10-3	-	TRBD1	16	TRBJ2-1	CAISEAGTGSYNEQFF	TGTGCCATCAGTGAGGCGGGGACAGGCTCCTACAATGAGCAGTTCTTC
TRBV3-1	-	-	13	TRBJ2-7	CASSQVVRDEQYF	TGTGCCAGCAGCCAAGTTGTCCGTGACGAGCAGTACTTC
TRBV28	-	-	17	TRBJ2-5	CASSFEGERFYQETQYF	TGTGCCAGCAGTTTTGAGGGGGAGCGGTTTTACCAAGAGACCCAGTACTTC
TRBV15	-	-	15	TRBJ1-2	CATSRDTFQPYGYTF	TGTGCCACCAGCAGAGATACGTTTCAGCCCTATGGCTACACCTTC
TRBV6-2/TRBV6-3	few	-	15	TRBJ2-5	CASSYRNSMGETQYF	TGTGCCAGCAGTTACCGTAATTCGATGGGGGAGACCCAGTACTTC
TRBV29-1	once	TRBD2	18	TRBJ2-7	CSIEDGVAGAGTVDEQYF	TGCAGCATTGAAGATGGGGTAGCGGGAGCTGGAACTGTTGACGAGCAGTACTTC
TRBV20-1	few	TRBD1	13	TRBJ2-7	CSASGQGDREQYF	TGTAGTGCTAGCGGACAGGGGGATAGGGAGCAGTACTTC
TRBV24-1	few	-	13	TRBJ2-1	CATSPGGYNEQFF	TGTGCCACCAGTCCGGGCGGCTACAATGAGCAGTTCTTC
TRBV19	-	TRBD2	12	TRBJ2-5	CASRGGRGTQYF	TGTGCCAGCCGCGGGGGGCGCGGGACCCAGTACTTC
TRBV7-2	-	TRBD2	17	TRBJ2-2	CASSSRTSGGRNGELFF	TGTGCCAGCAGCTCCCGTACTAGCGGGGGACGTAACGGGGAGCTGTTTTTT
TRBV4-3	few	-	15	TRBJ1-1	CASSQEAWGYTEAFF	TGCGCCAGCAGCCAAGAGGCATGGGGTTACACTGAAGCTTTCTTT
TRBV25-1	-	-	15	TRBJ2-2	CASSQWGRHTGELFF	TGTGCCAGCTCCCAATGGGGCAGGCATACCGGGGAGCTGTTTTTT
TRBV3-1	-	-	14	TRBJ1-4	CASSQNSGGEKLFF	TGTGCCAGCAGCCAGAATTCGGGGGGAGAAAAACTGTTTTTT
TRBV5-6	-	-	14	TRBJ1-4	CASSPHPAGEKLFF	TGTGCCAGCAGCCCCCACCCCGCGGGCGAAAAACTGTTTTTT
TRBV11-2	-	-	16	TRBJ2-5	CASSLDTGRAGETQYF	TGTGCCAGCAGCTTAGATACAGGACGGGCTGGGGAGACCCAGTACTTC
TRBV27	-	-	15	TRBJ2-7	CASSFRRKGDYEQYF	TGTGCCAGCAGTTTCAGACGGAAAGGAGACTACGAGCAGTACTTC
TRBV20-1	-	-	13	TRBJ1-3	CSASDFSGNTIYF	TGCAGTGCTAGCGACTTCTCTGGAAACACCATATATTTT
TRBV27	-	-	13	TRBJ1-6	CAAGGVYNSPLHF	TGTGCCGCTGGGGGGGTTTATAATTCACCCCTCCACTTT
TRBV7-9	few	-	14	TRBJ1-2	CASSYNGHNYGYTF	TGTGCCAGCAGCTATAATGGACATAACTATGGCTACACCTTC
TRBV6-5	-	-	14	TRBJ2-7	CASSYRGGSYEQYF	TGTGCCAGCAGTTACCGAGGGGGGAGTTACGAGCAGTACTTC
TRBV15	-	-	14	TRBJ2-7	CATSREGSGYEQYF	TGTGCCACCAGCAGAGAGGGCAGTGGGTACGAGCAGTACTTC
TRBV6-5	-	-	15	TRBJ1-1	CASSYSSRFDTEAFF	TGTGCCAGCAGTTACTCAAGCAGGTTCGACACTGAAGCTTTCTTT
TRBV7-3	-	-	16	TRBJ2-5	CASSWPWALYQETQYF	TGTGCCAGCAGCTGGCCGTGGGCCTTATACCAAGAGACCCAGTACTTC
TRBV29-1	-	-	14	TRBJ1-2	CSVELLDAVSGYTF	TGCAGCGTTGAGTTACTGGATGCGGTCTCTGGCTACACCTTC
TRBV5-1	few	-	13	TRBJ2-5	CASSLETAWAQYF	TGCGCCAGCAGCTTGGAAACAGCATGGGCCCAGTACTTC
TRBV9	few	-	16	TRBJ2-7	CASSVDLGQGGYEQYF	TGTGCCAGCAGCGTAGACCTAGGGCAGGGCGGCTACGAGCAGTACTTC
TRBV20-1	-	-	13	TRBJ2-3	CSARGGVLDTQYF	TGCAGTGCTAGAGGAGGGGTTTTGGATACGCAGTATTTT
TRBV11-1	-	TRBD1	13	TRBJ2-1	CASSSGTGAEQFF	TGTGCCAGCAGCTCCGGGACAGGGGCTGAGCAGTTCTTC
TRBV12-3/TRBV12-4	-	TRBD1	15	TRBJ2-5	CASSFSDRGPETQYF	TGTGCCAGCAGTTTCTCGGACAGGGGGCCGGAGACCCAGTACTTC
TRBV2	-	TRBD1	12	TRBJ1-4	CAGGQGVEKLFF	TGTGCCGGGGGACAGGGTGTGGAAAAACTGTTTTTT
TRBV7-9	-	-	13	TRBJ1-1	CASSSDANTEAFF	TGTGCCAGCAGCTCGGACGCCAACACTGAAGCTTTCTTT
TRBV5-4	-	-	13	TRBJ2-3	CASKGTYTDTQYF	TGTGCCAGCAAAGGGACTTACACAGATACGCAGTATTTT
TRBV5-6	few	-	15	TRBJ2-5	CASSLEAGLKETQYF	TGTGCCAGCAGCTTGGAAGCAGGGCTGAAAGAGACCCAGTACTTC
TRBV20-1	few	-	12	TRBJ1-2	CSARLANYGYTF	TGCAGTGCAAGGCTAGCTAACTACGGCTACACCTTC
TRBV29-1	few	-	13	TRBJ2-7	CSVVSDTAYEQYF	TGCAGCGTTGTGTCGGACACTGCCTACGAGCAGTACTTC
TRBV5-1	-	-	15	TRBJ1-1	CASSLFEPANTEAFF	TGCGCCAGCAGCTTGTTTGAACCGGCGAACACTGAAGCTTTCTTT
TRBV5-1	-	TRBD2	16	TRBJ2-2	CASSSGAGANTGELFF	TGCGCCAGCAGCTCCGGAGCGGGGGCGAACACCGGGGAGCTGTTTTTT
TRBV20-1	few	TRBD1	13	TRBJ2-3	CSAPGQASDTQYF	TGCAGTGCGCCGGGACAGGCATCGGATACGCAGTATTTT
TRBV20-1	-	TRBD2	15	TRBJ2-3	CSAPPGGGSTDTQYF	TGCAGTGCTCCCCCGGGCGGGGGAAGCACAGATACGCAGTATTTT
TRBV10-3	few	TRBD1	15	TRBJ2-7	CAISESGTGPYEQYF	TGTGCCATCAGTGAGTCCGGGACAGGGCCCTACGAGCAGTACTTC
TRBV4-3	-	TRBD2	16	TRBJ2-5	CASDAQLAARQETQYF	TGCGCCAGCGACGCCCAACTAGCGGCCCGCCAAGAGACCCAGTACTTC
TRBV29-1	-	TRBD1	16	TRBJ2-7	CSVNLPGQGFSNEQYF	TGCAGCGTCAACCTTCCGGGACAGGGCTTTTCGAACGAGCAGTACTTC